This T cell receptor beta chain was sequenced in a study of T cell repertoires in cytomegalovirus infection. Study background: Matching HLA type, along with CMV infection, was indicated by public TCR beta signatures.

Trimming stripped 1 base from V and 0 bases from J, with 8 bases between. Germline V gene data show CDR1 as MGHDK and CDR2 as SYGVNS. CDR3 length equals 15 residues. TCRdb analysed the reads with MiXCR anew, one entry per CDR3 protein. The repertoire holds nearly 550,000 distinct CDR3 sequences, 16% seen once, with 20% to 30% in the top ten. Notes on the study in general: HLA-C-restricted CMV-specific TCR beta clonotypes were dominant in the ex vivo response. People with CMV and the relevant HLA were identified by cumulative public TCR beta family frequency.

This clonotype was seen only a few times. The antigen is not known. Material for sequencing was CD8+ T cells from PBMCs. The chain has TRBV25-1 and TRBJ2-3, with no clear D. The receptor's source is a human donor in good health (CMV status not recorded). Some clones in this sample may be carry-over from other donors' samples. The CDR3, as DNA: TGTGCCAGCAGTGAATCCGGCAGTAGCACAGATACGCAGTATTTT. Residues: CASSESGSSTDTQYF.